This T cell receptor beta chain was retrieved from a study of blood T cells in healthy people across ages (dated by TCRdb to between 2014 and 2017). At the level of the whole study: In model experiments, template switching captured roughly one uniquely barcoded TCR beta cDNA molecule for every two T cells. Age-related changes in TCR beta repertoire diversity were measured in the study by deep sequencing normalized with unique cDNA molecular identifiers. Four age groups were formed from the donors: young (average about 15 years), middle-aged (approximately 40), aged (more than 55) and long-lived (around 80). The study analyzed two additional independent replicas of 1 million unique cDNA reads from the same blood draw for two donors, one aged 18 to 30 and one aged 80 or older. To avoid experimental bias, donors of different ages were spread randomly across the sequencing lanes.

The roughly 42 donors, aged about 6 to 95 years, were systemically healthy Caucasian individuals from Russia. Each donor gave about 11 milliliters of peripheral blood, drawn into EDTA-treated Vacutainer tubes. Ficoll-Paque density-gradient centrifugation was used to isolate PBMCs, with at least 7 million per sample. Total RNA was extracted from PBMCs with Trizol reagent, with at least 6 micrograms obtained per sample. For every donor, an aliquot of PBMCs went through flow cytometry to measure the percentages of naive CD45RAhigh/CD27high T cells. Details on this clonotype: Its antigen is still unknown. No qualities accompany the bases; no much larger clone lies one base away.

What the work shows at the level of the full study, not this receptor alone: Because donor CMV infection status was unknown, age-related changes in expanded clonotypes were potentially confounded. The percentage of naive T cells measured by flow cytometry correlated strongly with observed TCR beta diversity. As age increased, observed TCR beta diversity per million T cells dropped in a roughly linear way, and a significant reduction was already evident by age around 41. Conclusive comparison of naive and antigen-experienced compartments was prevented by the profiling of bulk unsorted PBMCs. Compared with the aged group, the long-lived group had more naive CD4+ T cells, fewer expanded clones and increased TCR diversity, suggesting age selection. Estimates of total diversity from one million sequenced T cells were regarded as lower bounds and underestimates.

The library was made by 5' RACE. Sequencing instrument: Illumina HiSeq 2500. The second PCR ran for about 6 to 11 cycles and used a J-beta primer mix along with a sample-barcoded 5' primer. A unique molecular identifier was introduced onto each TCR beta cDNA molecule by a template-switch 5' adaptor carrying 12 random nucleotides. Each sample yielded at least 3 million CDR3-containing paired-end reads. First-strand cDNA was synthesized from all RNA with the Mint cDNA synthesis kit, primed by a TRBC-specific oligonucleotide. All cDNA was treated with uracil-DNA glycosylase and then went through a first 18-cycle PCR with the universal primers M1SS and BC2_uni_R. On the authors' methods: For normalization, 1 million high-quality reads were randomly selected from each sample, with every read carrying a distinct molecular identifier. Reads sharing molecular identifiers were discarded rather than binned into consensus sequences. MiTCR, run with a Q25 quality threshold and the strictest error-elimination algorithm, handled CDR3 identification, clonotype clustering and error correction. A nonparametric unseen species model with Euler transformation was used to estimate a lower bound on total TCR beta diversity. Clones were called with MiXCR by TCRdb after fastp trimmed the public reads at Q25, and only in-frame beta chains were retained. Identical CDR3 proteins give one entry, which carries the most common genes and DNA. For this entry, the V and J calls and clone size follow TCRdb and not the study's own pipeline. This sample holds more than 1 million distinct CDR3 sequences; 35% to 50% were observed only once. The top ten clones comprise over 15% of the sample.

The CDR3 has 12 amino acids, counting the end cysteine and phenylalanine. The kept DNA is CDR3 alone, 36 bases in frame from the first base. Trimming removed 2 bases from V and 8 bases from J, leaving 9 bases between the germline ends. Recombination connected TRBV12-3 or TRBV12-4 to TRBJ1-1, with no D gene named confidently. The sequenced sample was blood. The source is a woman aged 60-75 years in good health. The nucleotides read TGTGCCAGCAGTTTACCAGGCTCGGAAGCTTTCTTT. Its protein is CASSLPGSEAFF.